The 3 T cell receptor beta chains reported below all come from one sample, sequenced in a study of blood T cell repertoires in COVID-19. Generated by immunoSEQ multiplex PCR, the TCRdb table keeps only in-frame clones and is missing some. The repertoire holds about 250,000 clones, 88% seen once, with around 6.6% in the top ten. Sequencing used peripheral blood. These receptors originate from a woman aged 30 to 39 with COVID-19, enrolled during active disease.

This sequence joins TRBV3-1 (or the pseudogene TRBV3-2) and TRBJ2-2; 10 bases are shared with TRBD1. The V and J ends lost 3 bases and 4 bases, in that order; junction bases with no gene match: 5. CDR3 length equals 16 residues. The germline V gene has CDR1 LGHDT and CDR2 YNNKEL (reference sequence). Written as DNA, the CDR3 is TGTGCCAGCAGCCACGACAGGGGGCGTGGCACCGGGGAGCTGTTTTTT. Its translation: CASSHDRGRGTGELFF.

V and J are TRBV7-8 and TRBJ2-3; 14 nucleotides line up with TRBD2. Germline V CDR1 and CDR2: SGHVS, FQNEAQ. CDR3 size: 20 residues. V shed 5 bases and J 0 bases; nucleotides not matched to a gene: 13. For the CDR3, the DNA is TGTGCCAGCAGCCGCCGTCCGGGACTAGCGGGGGCGACTAGCACAGATACGCAGTATTTT. It codes for CASSRRPGLAGATSTDTQYF.

The gene calls are TRBV7-9 and TRBJ1-2; TRBD1 agrees at 7 bases. V shed 4 bases, J shed 2 bases, and the junction held 4 bases outside the gene matches. The CDR3 is made up of 14 amino acids. Looked up from germline, CDR1 is SEHNR and CDR2 is FQNEAQ (reference sequence). CDR3 sequence: CASSSATGNYGYTF. Here the CDR3 DNA reads TGTGCCAGCAGCTCGGCGACAGGGAACTATGGCTACACCTTC.